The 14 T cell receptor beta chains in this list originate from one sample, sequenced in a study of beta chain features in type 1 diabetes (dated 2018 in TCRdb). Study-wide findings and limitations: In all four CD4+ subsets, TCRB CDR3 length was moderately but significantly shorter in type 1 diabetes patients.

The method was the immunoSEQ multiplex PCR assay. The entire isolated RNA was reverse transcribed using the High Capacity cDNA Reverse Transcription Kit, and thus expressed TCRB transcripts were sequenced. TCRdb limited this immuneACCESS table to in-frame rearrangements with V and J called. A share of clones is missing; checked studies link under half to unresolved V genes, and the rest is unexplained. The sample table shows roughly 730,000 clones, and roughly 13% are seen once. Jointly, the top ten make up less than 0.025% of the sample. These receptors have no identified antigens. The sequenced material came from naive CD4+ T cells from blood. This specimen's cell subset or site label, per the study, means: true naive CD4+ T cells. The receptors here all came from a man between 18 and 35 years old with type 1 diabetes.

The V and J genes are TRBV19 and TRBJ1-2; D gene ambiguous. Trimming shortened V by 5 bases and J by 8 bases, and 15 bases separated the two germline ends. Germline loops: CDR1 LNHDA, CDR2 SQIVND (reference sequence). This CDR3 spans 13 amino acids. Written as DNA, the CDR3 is TGTGCCAGTAGTGCGCAGCATATACAGGGCTACACCTTC. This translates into CASSAQHIQGYTF.

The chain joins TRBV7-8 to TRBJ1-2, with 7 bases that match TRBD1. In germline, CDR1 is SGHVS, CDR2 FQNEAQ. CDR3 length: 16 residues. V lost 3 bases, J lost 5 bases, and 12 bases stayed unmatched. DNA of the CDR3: TGTGCCAGCAGCTTGGGCCAGGGGGACCTATTATATGGCTACACCTTC. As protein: CASSLGQGDLLYGYTF.

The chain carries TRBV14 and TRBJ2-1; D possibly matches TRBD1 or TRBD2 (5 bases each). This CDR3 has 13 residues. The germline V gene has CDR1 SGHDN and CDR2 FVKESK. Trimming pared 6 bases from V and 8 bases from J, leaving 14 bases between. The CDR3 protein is CASSRPGTHEQFF. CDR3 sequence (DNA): TGTGCCAGCAGTAGGCCAGGGACCCATGAGCAGTTCTTC.

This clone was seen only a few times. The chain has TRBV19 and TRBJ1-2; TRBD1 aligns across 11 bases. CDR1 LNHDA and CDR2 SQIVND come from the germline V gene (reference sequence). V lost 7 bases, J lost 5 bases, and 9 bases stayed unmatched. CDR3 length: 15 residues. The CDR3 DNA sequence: TGTGCCAGTACCCGGACAGGGGGCGGACGGTATGGCTACACCTTC. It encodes CASTRTGGGRYGYTF.

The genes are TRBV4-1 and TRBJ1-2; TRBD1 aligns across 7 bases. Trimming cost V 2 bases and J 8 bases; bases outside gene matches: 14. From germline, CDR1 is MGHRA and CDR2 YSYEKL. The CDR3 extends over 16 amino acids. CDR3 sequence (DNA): TGCGCCAGCAGCCAACCTCCGGGACAGAAAGTAGTAGGCTACACCTTC. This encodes CASSQPPGQKVVGYTF.

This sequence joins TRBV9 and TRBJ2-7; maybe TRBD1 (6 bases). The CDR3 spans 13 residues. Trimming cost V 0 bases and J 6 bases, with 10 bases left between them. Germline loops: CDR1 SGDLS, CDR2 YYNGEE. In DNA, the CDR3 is TGTGCCAGCAGCGTAGTGGGGGCCGGCGAGCAGTACTTC. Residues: CASSVVGAGEQYF.

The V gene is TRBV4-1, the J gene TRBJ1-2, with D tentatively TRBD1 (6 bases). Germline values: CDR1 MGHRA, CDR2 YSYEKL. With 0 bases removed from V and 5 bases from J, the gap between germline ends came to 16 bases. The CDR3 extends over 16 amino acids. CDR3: CASSQDKGRGVYGYTF. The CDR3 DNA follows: TGCGCCAGCAGCCAAGATAAGGGCAGGGGCGTTTATGGCTACACCTTC.

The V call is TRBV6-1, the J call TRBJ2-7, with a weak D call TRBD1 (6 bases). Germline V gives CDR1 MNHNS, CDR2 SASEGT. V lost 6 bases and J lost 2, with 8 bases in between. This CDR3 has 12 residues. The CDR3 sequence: CASSRDTYEQYF. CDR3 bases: TGTGCCAGCAGCCGGGACACCTACGAGCAGTACTTC.

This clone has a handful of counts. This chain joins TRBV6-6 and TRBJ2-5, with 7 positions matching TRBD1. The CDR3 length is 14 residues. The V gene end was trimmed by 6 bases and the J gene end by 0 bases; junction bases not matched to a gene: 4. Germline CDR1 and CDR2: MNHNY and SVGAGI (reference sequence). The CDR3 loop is CASRQGQNQETQYF. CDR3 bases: TGTGCCAGCAGACAGGGACAGAACCAAGAGACCCAGTACTTC.

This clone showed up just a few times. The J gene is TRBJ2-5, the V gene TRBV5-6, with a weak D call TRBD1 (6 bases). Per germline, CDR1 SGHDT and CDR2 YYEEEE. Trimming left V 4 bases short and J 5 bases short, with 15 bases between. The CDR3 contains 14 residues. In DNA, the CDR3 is TGTGCCAGCAGCACAAGGGGGACGGCCGAGACCCAGTACTTC. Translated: CASSTRGTAETQYF.

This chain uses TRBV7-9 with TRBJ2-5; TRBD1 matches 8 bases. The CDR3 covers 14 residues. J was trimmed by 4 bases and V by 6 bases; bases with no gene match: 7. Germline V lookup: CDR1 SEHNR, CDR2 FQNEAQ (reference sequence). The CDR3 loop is CASRAGTGGETQYF. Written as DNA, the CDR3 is TGTGCCAGCAGGGCCGGGACAGGCGGAGAGACCCAGTACTTC.

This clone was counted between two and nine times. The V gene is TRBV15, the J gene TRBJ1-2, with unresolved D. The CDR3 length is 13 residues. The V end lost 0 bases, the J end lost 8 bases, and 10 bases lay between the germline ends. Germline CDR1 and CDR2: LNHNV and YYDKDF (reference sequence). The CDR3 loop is CATSRDTGGGYTF. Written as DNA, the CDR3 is TGTGCCACCAGCAGAGATACGGGTGGAGGCTACACCTTC.

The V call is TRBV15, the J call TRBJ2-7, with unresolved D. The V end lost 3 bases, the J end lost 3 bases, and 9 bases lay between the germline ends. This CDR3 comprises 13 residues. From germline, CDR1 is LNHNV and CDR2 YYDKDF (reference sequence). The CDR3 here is CATSSADLYEQYF. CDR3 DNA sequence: TGTGCCACCAGCAGCGCGGACCTCTACGAGCAGTACTTC.

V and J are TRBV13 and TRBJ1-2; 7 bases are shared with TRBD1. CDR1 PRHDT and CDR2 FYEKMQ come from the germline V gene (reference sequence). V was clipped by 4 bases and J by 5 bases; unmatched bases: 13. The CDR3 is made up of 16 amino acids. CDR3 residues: CASSSGEGASVYGYTF. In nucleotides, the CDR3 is TGTGCCAGCAGCTCGGGAGAGGGGGCGTCGGTTTATGGCTACACCTTC.